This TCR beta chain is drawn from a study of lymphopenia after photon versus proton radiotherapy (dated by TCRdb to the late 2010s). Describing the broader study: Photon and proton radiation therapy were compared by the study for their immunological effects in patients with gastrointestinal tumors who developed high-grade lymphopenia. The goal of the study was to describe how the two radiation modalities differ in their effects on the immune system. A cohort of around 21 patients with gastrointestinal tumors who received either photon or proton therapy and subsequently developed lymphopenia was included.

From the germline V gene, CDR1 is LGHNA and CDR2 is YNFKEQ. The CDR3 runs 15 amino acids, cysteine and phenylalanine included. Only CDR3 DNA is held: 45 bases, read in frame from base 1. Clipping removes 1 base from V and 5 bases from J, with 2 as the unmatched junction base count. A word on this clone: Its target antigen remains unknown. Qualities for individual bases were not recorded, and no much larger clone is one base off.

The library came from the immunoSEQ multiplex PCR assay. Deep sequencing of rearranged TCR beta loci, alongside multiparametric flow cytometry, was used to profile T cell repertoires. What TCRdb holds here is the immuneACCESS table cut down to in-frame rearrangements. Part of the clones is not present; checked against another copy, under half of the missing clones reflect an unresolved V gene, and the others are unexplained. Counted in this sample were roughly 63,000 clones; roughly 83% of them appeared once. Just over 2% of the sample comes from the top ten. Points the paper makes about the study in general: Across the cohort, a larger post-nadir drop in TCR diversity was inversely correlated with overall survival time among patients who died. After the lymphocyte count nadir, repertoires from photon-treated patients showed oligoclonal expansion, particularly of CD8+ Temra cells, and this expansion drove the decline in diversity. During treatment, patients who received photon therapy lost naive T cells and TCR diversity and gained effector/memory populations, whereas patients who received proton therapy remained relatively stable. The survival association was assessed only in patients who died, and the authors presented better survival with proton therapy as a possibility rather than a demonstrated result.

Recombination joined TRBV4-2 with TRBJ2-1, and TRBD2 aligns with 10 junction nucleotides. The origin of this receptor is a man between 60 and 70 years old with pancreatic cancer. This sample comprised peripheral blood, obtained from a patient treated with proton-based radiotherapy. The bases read TGTGCCAGCAGCCAAGGTCTAGCGGGAGACAATGAGCAGTTCTTC. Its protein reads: CASSQGLAGDNEQFF.